The sequence of this T cell receptor beta chain was determined in a study of cytomegalovirus exposure and HLA in healthy donors. Study at large: Assignment to the Caucasian-associated ancestry cluster applied to around 80% of the 350 to 500 genotyped donors. Regarding the study as a whole: The majority of CMV-associated TCR beta chains were reported as apparently HLA-restricted in a later analysis.

The PCR employed 60 Vbeta primers together with 13 Jbeta primers. Profiled with immunoSEQ multiplex PCR; TCRdb holds only in-frame clones, not every one. The profile covers approximately 300,000 clones, with 84% appearing a single time and approximately 2% taken by the ten largest. The CDR3 is 15 amino acids. J lost 8 bases, V lost 6 bases, and 10 bases had no gene match. Germline V CDR1 and CDR2: MDHEN, SYDVKM. With regard to this clone: The antigen remains unidentified.

This receptor was obtained from a woman between 40 and 50 years old in good health and CMV-seropositive. V gene TRBV28 combines with J gene TRBJ2-7, with 13 bases that match TRBD2. The sequenced sample was PBMCs. The CDR3, as DNA: TGTGCCAGCAGGGGGACTAGCGGGACGGGGGGACAGCAGTACTTC. It codes for CASRGTSGTGGQQYF. The whole variable domain, remainder taken from reference TRBV28 and TRBJ2-7, is DVKVTQSSRYLVKRTGEKVFLECVQDMDHENMFWYRQDPGLGLRLIYFSYDVKMKEKGDIPEGYSVSREKKERFSLILESASTNQTSMYLCASRGTSGTGGQQYFGPGTRLTVT.